Listed here are 16 T cell receptor beta chains from one sample, sequenced in a study of siplizumab effects on memory and regulatory T cells. Clones were sequenced by immunoSEQ multiplex PCR, and TCRdb holds only the in-frame ones, with some missing. The table lists fewer than 110,000 clones, 80% to 95% of them singletons. The sample consisted of non-Treg CD4+ T cells sorted from blood. The receptors were sampled from a human donor in good health.

This clone was seen at least ten times. The V call is TRBV7-9, the J call TRBJ1-4, with a weak D call TRBD1 (5 bases). CDR1 is SEHNR, CDR2 FQNEAQ, per germline (reference sequence). Deletions cut 5 bases from V and 4 bases from J, with 11 bases between. This CDR3 is built from 14 residues. The CDR3 is CASSLTDNNEKLFF. CDR3 in DNA: TGTGCCAGCAGCCTGACAGATAATAATGAAAAACTGTTTTTT.

The CDR3 is CATSKGYEQFF. The CDR3 coding sequence is TGTGCCACCAGCAAAGGGTATGAGCAGTTCTTC. The chain combines TRBV15 with TRBJ2-1; D is ambiguous. CDR1 LNHNV and CDR2 YYDKDF come from the germline V gene (reference sequence). This CDR3 has 11 amino acids. Trimming took off 4 bases at V and 8 bases at J, with 6 bases between the two ends.

The V call is TRBV4-2, the J call TRBJ2-1; 7 bases are a match to TRBD2. V shed 0 bases and J 6 bases; nucleotides not matched to a gene: 8. CDR1 is LGHNA and CDR2 is YNFKEQ in the germline V gene. The CDR3 totals 16 residues. Here the CDR3 DNA reads TGTGCCAGCAGCCAAGATTGGGGAGGCGGGGGCAATGAGCAGTTCTTC. Translation gives CASSQDWGGGGNEQFF.

This chain links TRBV6-5 with TRBJ1-5; D is unresolved. Germline-derived CDR1 and CDR2 are MNHEY and SVGAGI. The CDR3 runs to 14 residues. V was cut by 0 bases and J by 2 bases, with 5 bases left in between. In DNA, the CDR3 is TGTGCCAGCAGTTACTCGCGGGGCAATCAGCCCCAGCATTTT. Translating gives CASSYSRGNQPQHF.

Written as DNA, the CDR3 is TGTGCCAGCAGACTGGGACAGAGCAATCAGCCCCAGCATTTT. Translated, it gives CASRLGQSNQPQHF. The chain is built from TRBV6-6 and TRBJ1-5; 7 nucleotides match TRBD1. CDR3 length equals 14 residues. Germline trimming cut 6 bases from V and 1 base from J; bases unmatched to any gene: 3. Per germline, CDR1 MNHNY and CDR2 SVGAGI (reference sequence).

The J gene is TRBJ1-2, the V gene TRBV27; weak D call: TRBD1 (6 bases). The V and J ends lost 9 bases and 5 bases respectively, with 16 bases between them. The CDR3 covers 13 residues. Germline CDR1 MNHEY, CDR2 SMNVEV (reference sequence). The CDR3 is CARRGTRGYGYTF. The CDR3 DNA follows: TGTGCCAGGAGGGGGACAAGGGGTTATGGCTACACCTTC.

V gene TRBV19 combines with J gene TRBJ2-2; the D gene is possibly TRBD1 (6 bases). The germline gives CDR1 LNHDA, CDR2 SQIVND (reference sequence). V was cut by 1 base and J by 1 base, with 10 bases left in between. This CDR3 comprises 16 residues. CDR3 residues: CASSIGTEKNTGELFF. CDR3 nucleotide sequence: TGTGCCAGTAGTATAGGGACAGAGAAGAACACCGGGGAGCTGTTTTTT.

The chain links TRBV18 to TRBJ2-1; D might be TRBD1 (6 bases). The germline V gene encodes CDR1 KGHSH and CDR2 LQKENI. The ends were cut back, 3 bases at V and 6 bases at J, with 12 bases in the middle. The CDR3 is 14 amino acids. CDR3 sequence: CASSPGNRVNEQFF. CDR3 nucleotides: TGTGCCAGCTCACCGGGAAACAGGGTCAATGAGCAGTTCTTC.

The chain uses TRBV5-1 and TRBJ1-5; 7 bases fit TRBD1. After removal of 1 base from V and 1 base from J, the junction contained 11 bases not matched to a gene. Germline V gene lookup returns CDR1 SGHRS and CDR2 YFSETQ. The CDR3 runs 18 residues. The CDR3 DNA sequence: TGCGCCAGCAGCTTGACGGTGACAGGGCATAGGAGCAATCAGCCCCAGCATTTT. This sequence encodes CASSLTVTGHRSNQPQHF. Using reference TRBV5-1 and TRBJ1-5 for the parts outside the CDR3, the full variable domain is KAGVTQTPRYLIKTRGQQVTLSCSPISGHRSVSWYQQTPGQGLQFLFEYFSETQRNKGNFPGRFSGRQFSNSRSEMNVSTLELGDSALYLCASSLTVTGHRSNQPQHFGDGTRLSIL.

The genes are TRBV18 and TRBJ1-2; no clear D gene. V lost 2 bases and J lost 2, with 6 bases in between. This CDR3 region has 13 residues. CDR1 and CDR2 from the germline V gene are KGHSH and LQKENI. The CDR3 DNA is TGTGCCAGCTCACCAAAAGCAAACTATGGCTACACCTTC. Its protein is CASSPKANYGYTF. Full variable domain (missing parts from reference TRBV18 and TRBJ1-2): NAGVMQNPRHLVRRRGQEARLRCSPMKGHSHVYWYRQLPEEGLKFMVYLQKENIIDESGMPKERFSAEFPKEGPSILRIQQVVRGDSAAYFCASSPKANYGYTFGSGTRLTVV.

This clone was observed a single time. The V and J genes are TRBV7-2 and TRBJ2-2; possibly TRBD1 for D (6 bases). From germline, CDR1 is SGHTA and CDR2 FQGNSA. This CDR3 spans 16 amino acids. V was pared by 5 bases and J by 1 base, with 14 bases between. CDR3 amino acids: CASSQQPGQNTGELFF. DNA for the CDR3: TGTGCCAGCAGCCAACAGCCGGGACAGAACACCGGGGAGCTGTTTTTT. Drawing the rest from reference TRBV7-2 and TRBJ2-2, the complete variable domain is GAGVSQSPSNKVTEKGKDVELRCDPISGHTALYWYRQSLGQGLEFLIYFQGNSAPDKSGLPSDRFSAERTGGSVSTLTIQRTQQEDSAVYLCASSQQPGQNTGELFFGEGSRLTVL.

This sequence joins TRBV5-1 and TRBJ1-2; 7 bases align to TRBD1. With V trimmed by 0 bases and J by 8 bases, 1 base remained unmatched. Per germline, CDR1 SGHRS and CDR2 YFSETQ. The CDR3 has 12 amino acids. The CDR3 DNA follows: TGCGCCAGCAGCTTGGGGGACAGCGGCTACACCTTC. Encoded protein: CASSLGDSGYTF.

The chain couples TRBV11-3 to TRBJ2-5; 12 bases agree with TRBD2. The V gene end was trimmed by 1 base and the J gene end by 0 bases; junction bases not matched to a gene: 3. Looked up from germline, CDR1 is SGHNT and CDR2 is YENEEA. This CDR3 contains 17 residues. CDR3 coding DNA: TGTGCCAGCAGCTTAGGACTAGCGGGAGATCACCAAGAGACCCAGTACTTC. Its protein product is CASSLGLAGDHQETQYF.

The chain uses TRBV7-2 and TRBJ2-5; 8 bases agree with TRBD2. CDR3 length equals 15 residues. Germline V lookup: CDR1 SGHTA, CDR2 FQGNSA. The V gene end was trimmed by 2 bases and the J gene end by 5 bases; junction bases not matched to a gene: 7. Written as DNA, the CDR3 is TGTGCCAGCAGCTTACGGGGGGGCGGGATGGAGACCCAGTACTTC. It translates to CASSLRGGGMETQYF. The variable domain in full, completed from reference TRBV7-2 and TRBJ2-5, reads GAGVSQSPSNKVTEKGKDVELRCDPISGHTALYWYRQSLGQGLEFLIYFQGNSAPDKSGLPSDRFSAERTGGSVSTLTIQRTQQEDSAVYLCASSLRGGGMETQYFGPGTRLLVL.

The chain is built from TRBV6-5 and TRBJ1-1; 7 bases match TRBD1. The J segment lost 0 bases and the V segment lost 0 bases, leaving 4 bases of the junction unmatched. The CDR3 consists of 16 residues. The germline CDR1 and CDR2 sequences are MNHEY and SVGAGI. The CDR3 sequence: CASSYSTGFLNTEAFF. For the CDR3, the DNA is TGTGCCAGCAGTTACTCGACAGGGTTTTTGAACACTGAAGCTTTCTTT.

The chain recombines TRBV28 with TRBJ2-5; D might be TRBD1 (6 bases). CDR1 and CDR2 (germline): MDHEN, SYDVKM. This CDR3 has 14 amino acids. Trimming cost V 5 bases and J 5 bases, with 15 bases left between them. The CDR3 DNA sequence: TGTGCCAGCAGTAAGATAGGGGGAGACGAGACCCAGTACTTC. It yields the protein CASSKIGGDETQYF. The variable domain in full, completed from reference TRBV28 and TRBJ2-5, reads DVKVTQSSRYLVKRTGEKVFLECVQDMDHENMFWYRQDPGLGLRLIYFSYDVKMKEKGDIPEGYSVSREKKERFSLILESASTNQTSMYLCASSKIGGDETQYFGPGTRLLVL.